A selection of T cell receptor beta chains follows, all from one sample in a study of T cells in Graves' hyperthyroidism and ophthalmopathy. MiXCR, run by TCRdb on the multiplex PCR reads, gives a single entry per CDR3 protein. The repertoire includes more than 450,000 distinct CDR3 sequences, just under 20% of them detected once, and 45% to 50% sits in the top ten. Sequenced material: blood. The receptors were sampled from a man between 35 and 55 years old with Graves' ophthalmopathy. Both conserved end residues are part of each CDR3. D genes are given only for firm matches. Clone sizes are given selectively: once, few, many, or a class where the clone is expanded.

NA TRBJ2-7 few TRBV7-8 TGTGCCAGCCGGTACCCTGGTAGCCCCGAGCAGTACTTC CASRYPGSPEQYF
TRBD2 TRBJ2-3 NA TRBV7-2 TGTGCCAGCAGCTTAGGGACTAGCGGGAGGGCCGGAGATACGCAGTATTTT CASSLGTSGRAGDTQYF
NA TRBJ1-6 few TRBV30 TGTGCCTGGAGTGTATCAGGTCCGAGGCTTCAGGATTCACCCCTCCACTTT CAWSVSGPRLQDSPLHF
NA TRBJ2-7 many TRBV6-1 TGTGCCAGCAGTGAGTCAAGGGCCGGGTACGAGCAGTACTTC CASSESRAGYEQYF
NA TRBJ1-6 NA TRBV30 TGTGCCTTGACGTCGGGCAGTGGGTCCTATAATTCACCCCTCCACTTT CALTSGSGSYNSPLHF
NA TRBJ1-6 few TRBV4-1 TGCGCCAGCAGCCAAGATGGCTCGCTGGGTCAAGTATCACCCCTCCACTTT CASSQDGSLGQVSPLHF
NA TRBJ1-1 NA TRBV15 TGTACCACCAGCCCCAGAGGGGGGGTAGGTACTGAAGCTTTCTTT CTTSPRGGVGTEAFF
TRBD1 TRBJ2-7 many TRBV6-1 TGTGCCAGCAGCCGTCGGACAGGGGGCTACGAGCAGTACTTC CASSRRTGGYEQYF
NA TRBJ2-3 NA TRBV6-1 TGTGCCAGTGCGGGGGGGACAGGTACCACAGATACGCAGTATTTT CASAGGTGTTDTQYF
TRBD2 TRBJ2-2 few TRBV28 TGTGCCAGCAGAACCACCCTCGGGGGGTTAGGGAATACCGGGGAGCTGTTTTTT CASRTTLGGLGNTGELFF
NA TRBJ2-1 few TRBV29-1 TGCAGCGTGGGGTCTGGACAGTCATCCTACAATGAGCAGTTCTTC CSVGSGQSSYNEQFF
TRBD1 TRBJ2-7 few TRBV30 TGTGCCTGGAACAGGGGGCGATCCTACGAGCAGTACTTC CAWNRGRSYEQYF
TRBD2 TRBJ2-5 NA TRBV6-5 TGTGCCAGCAGTTACTCGACTAGCGGGAGGGGAGAGACCCAGTACTTC CASSYSTSGRGETQYF
NA TRBJ1-5 NA TRBV27 TGTGCCAGCAGTTTGACCGCATTCTCGAGCAATCAGCCCCAGCATTTT CASSLTAFSSNQPQHF
NA TRBJ1-1 NA TRBV19 TGTGCCAGTAGTATAGCCCTTTTGGGGGACCCGAACACTGAAGCTTTCTTT CASSIALLGDPNTEAFF
TRBD1 TRBJ2-1 NA TRBV7-6 TGTGCCAGCAGCATCGATAGGGACAGAAAAAAATACAATGAGCAGTTCTTC CASSIDRDRKKYNEQFF
TRBD2 TRBJ2-3 many TRBV7-2 TGTGCCAGCAGCCCCCTTTGGGGGAGGGCGAGCACAGATACGCAGTATTTT CASSPLWGRASTDTQYF
TRBD2 TRBJ2-1 NA TRBV19 TGTGCCAGTAGTATAGGTCTAGCGGGACCCTACAATGAGCAGTTCTTC CASSIGLAGPYNEQFF
NA TRBJ2-1 few TRBV20-1 TGCAGTGCCCCGGGACCACACCTAAGGTACAATGAGCAGTTCTTC CSAPGPHLRYNEQFF
NA TRBJ2-5 many TRBV12-3/TRBV12-4 TGTGCCAGCAGTTTTGTACTTCACATTTGGGGAGAGACCCAGTACTTC CASSFVLHIWGETQYF
NA TRBJ1-5 NA TRBV5-1 TGCGCCAGCAGCCATGATGGGGGGGAGCCCCAGCATTTT CASSHDGGEPQHF
TRBD1 TRBJ1-5 few TRBV2 TGTGCCAGCACCCCCGACGGGGACAGGGGTAACCAGCCCCAGCATTTT CASTPDGDRGNQPQHF
TRBD2 TRBJ2-1 NA TRBV7-9 TGTGCCAGCAGCTTTGGGACTAGCGGGACCAATGAGCAGTTCTTC CASSFGTSGTNEQFF
TRBD2 TRBJ2-7 few TRBV7-9 TGTGCCAGCAGCCCGACTAGCGAGAACGAGCAGTACTTC CASSPTSENEQYF
NA TRBJ2-5 NA TRBV5-8 TGTGCCAGTATTACCCAGTACTTC CASITQYF
NA TRBJ2-7 NA TRBV30 TGTGCCTGGAGGAGCTTGGACTCCTCAGCCTTC CAWRSLDSSAF
TRBD2 TRBJ2-4 few TRBV19 TGTGCCAGTAGCCGGGGGACTAGCGGGAGGGGGAACATTCAGTACTTC CASSRGTSGRGNIQYF
TRBD2 TRBJ2-1 few TRBV6-2/TRBV6-3 TGTGCCAGCAGTAGAAGGGGCAAACTAGCGGGAGTGTCCAATGAGCAGTTCTTC CASSRRGKLAGVSNEQFF
NA TRBJ1-5 NA TRBV6-1 TGTGCCAGCGATCGCGGCAGCTTGCAGCCCCAGCATTTT CASDRGSLQPQHF
TRBD1 TRBJ2-2 NA TRBV10-3 TGTGCCATCACCATGGACAGGGGCGGCACCGGGGAGCTGTTTTTT CAITMDRGGTGELFF
TRBD2 TRBJ2-3 once TRBV6-2/TRBV6-3 TGTGCCAGCAGTTACGGCTCGGGAGGGGAGGAAGATACGCAGTATTTT CASSYGSGGEEDTQYF